This TCR beta chain was sequenced during a study of blood T cell repertoires in COVID-19. Study details: Collection of acute and convalescent COVID-19 samples took place in the United States, Italy and Spain. T cells, B-cell-depleted T cells, or PBMCs provided the cDNA or gDNA that served as material.

The Seattle patients joined while their infection was active and were tracked longitudinally afterward. This CDR3 has 15 amino acids. Looked up from germline, CDR1 is LGHDT and CDR2 is YNNKEL (reference sequence). The V segment lost 3 bases and the J segment 9 bases; nucleotides outside the gene matches: 9. The method was immunoSEQ multiplex PCR; TCRdb's version includes in-frame clones alone and lacks a portion of them. The top ten hold approximately 5% of the sample, which has some 270,000 clones, roughly 82% seen once. This chain connects TRBV3-1 (or the pseudogene TRBV3-2) to TRBJ2-1, with 9 nucleotides matching TRBD1. The sequencing input was peripheral blood. This TCR derives from a woman aged 80 or over with COVID-19, enrolled during active disease. CDR3 coding DNA: TGTGCCAGCAGCCATCCGACAGGGGGATCTGGTGAGCAGTTCTTC. This sequence encodes CASSHPTGGSGEQFF.